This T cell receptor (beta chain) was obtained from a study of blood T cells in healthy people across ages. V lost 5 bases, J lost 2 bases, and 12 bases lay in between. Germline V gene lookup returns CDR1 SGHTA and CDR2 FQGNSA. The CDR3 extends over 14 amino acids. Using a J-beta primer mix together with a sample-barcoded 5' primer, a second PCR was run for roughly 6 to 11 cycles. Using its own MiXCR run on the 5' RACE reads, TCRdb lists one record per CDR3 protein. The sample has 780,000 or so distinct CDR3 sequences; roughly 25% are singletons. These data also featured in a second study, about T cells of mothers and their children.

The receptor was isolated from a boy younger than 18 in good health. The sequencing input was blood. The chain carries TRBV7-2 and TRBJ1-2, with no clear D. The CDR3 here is CASSLQTENYGYTF. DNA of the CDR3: TGTGCCAGCAGCCTCCAGACGGAAAACTATGGCTACACCTTC.